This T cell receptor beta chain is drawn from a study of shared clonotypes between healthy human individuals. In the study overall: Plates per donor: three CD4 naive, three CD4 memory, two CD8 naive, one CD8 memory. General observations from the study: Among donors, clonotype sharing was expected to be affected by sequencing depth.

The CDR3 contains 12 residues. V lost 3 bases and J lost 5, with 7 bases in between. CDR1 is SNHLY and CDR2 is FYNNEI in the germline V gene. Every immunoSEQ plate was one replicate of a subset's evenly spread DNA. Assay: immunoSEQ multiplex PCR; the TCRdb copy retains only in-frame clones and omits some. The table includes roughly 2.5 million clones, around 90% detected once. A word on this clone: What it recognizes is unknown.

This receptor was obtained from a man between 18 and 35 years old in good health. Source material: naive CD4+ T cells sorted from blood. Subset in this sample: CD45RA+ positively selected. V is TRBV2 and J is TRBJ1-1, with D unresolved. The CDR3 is CASSDKETEAFF. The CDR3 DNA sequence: TGTGCCAGCAGTGACAAGGAGACTGAAGCTTTCTTT.